Below are 4 T cell receptor beta chains sequenced from a single sample in a study of T cell repertoires in cytomegalovirus infection. For these TCRs, the target antigens are not known. Each CDR3 protein is one row after TCRdb ran MiXCR on the reads. The sample has about a million distinct CDR3 sequences, roughly 30% seen once; the top ten hold around 15%. Sequenced here: cultured CD8+ T cells from PBMCs, sampled from culture after CMV antigen stimulation. These receptors were collected from a human donor in good health (CMV status not recorded). Some clones in this sample may be carry-over from other donors' samples.

This clonotype was seen repeatedly, ten times or more. This chain uses TRBV6-5 with TRBJ2-1; 8 bases map to TRBD1. The CDR3 is 16 residues long. Germline values: CDR1 MNHEY, CDR2 SVGAGI. The V segment lost 2 bases and the J segment 2 bases; nucleotides outside the gene matches: 5. CDR3 sequence: CASSYGETGAYNEQFF. The CDR3 DNA reads as TGTGCCAGCAGTTACGGAGAGACAGGGGCCTACAATGAGCAGTTCTTC.

This chain connects TRBV12-3 or TRBV12-4 to TRBJ1-3; D may be TRBD1 (5 bases). The CDR3 runs 15 residues. V lost 6 bases to trimming and J lost 1 base, with 13 bases between them. The CDR3 is CASSLGQFSGNTIYF. Written as DNA, the CDR3 is TGTGCCAGCAGCCTCGGACAATTTTCTGGAAACACCATATATTTT.

This rearrangement joins TRBV5-5 to TRBJ2-7; D unresolved. V was shortened by 0 bases and J by 0 bases, with 7 bases between the two germline ends. The CDR3 covers 14 residues. CDR1 is SGHKS and CDR2 is YYEKEE in the germline V gene (reference sequence). CDR3 DNA: TGTGCCAGCAGCTTGGAACTACTCTCCTACGAGCAGTACGTC. This codes for CASSLELLSYEQYV.

As for this clonotype: Since a much larger clone is just one base distant, this may be a read error. The CDR3 reads CTSSLSRDDYGYTF. CDR3 sequence (DNA): TGTACCAGCAGCTTATCCCGGGACGACTATGGCTACACCTTC. The rearrangement joins TRBV7-2 to TRBJ1-2, with D possibly matching TRBD1 (5 bases). Germline CDR1 SGHTA, CDR2 FQGNSA. The CDR3 is 14 residues long. The ends were cut back, 2 bases at V and 3 bases at J, with 10 bases in the middle.